This is a list of T cell receptor beta chains from one sample in a study of human T cells and chemical hapten exposure. TCRdb re-analysed the RACE reads in MiXCR, keeping a single row per CDR3 protein. The sample yields about 350,000 distinct CDR3 sequences, 5.5% seen once. The sequenced sample was whole blood, obtained in connection with sensitization to the hapten diphenylcyclopropenone (DPC). Every receptor here comes from a woman younger than 30 with alopecia areata. Some clones in this sample may be carry-over from other donors' samples. Each CDR3 is given with its conserved first and last residue.

V gene	J gene	CDR3 protein
TRBV19	TRBJ1-5	CASRPRDRSLQPQHF
TRBV4-2	TRBJ2-3	CASSHLELAGASGDTQYF
TRBV5-1	TRBJ2-5	CASSWGTGEETQYF
TRBV7-3	TRBJ2-5	CASSPLGGPQETQYF
TRBV20-1	TRBJ2-2	CSAYDLANTGELFF
TRBV5-1	TRBJ2-3	CASSLDGGPSTDTQYF
TRBV7-2	TRBJ1-5	CASSLGDGFRYSNQPQHF
TRBV12-3/TRBV12-4	TRBJ2-5	CASSFGGAGIQETQYF
TRBV7-2	TRBJ1-2	CASSRQGSSYGYTF
TRBV10-3	TRBJ1-2	CAISNSQGFGYTF
TRBV5-1	TRBJ2-1	CASSLEAGEVNEQFF
TRBV12-5	TRBJ1-1	CASGLIPPGGGSEAFF
TRBV7-8	TRBJ1-1	CASSSEGQGVMNTEAFF
TRBV6-2/TRBV6-3	TRBJ1-1	CASTRPWGDTEAFF
TRBV18	TRBJ2-7	CASSPRAGDNYEQYF
TRBV5-1	TRBJ2-3	CASSFRDTDTQYF
TRBV28	TRBJ2-1	CASSGGSVRHNEQFF
TRBV4-1	TRBJ1-6	CASSPYSGSPLHF
TRBV7-2	TRBJ2-3	CASSFEGLEVADTQYF
TRBV27	TRBJ1-5	CASSSTASGQPQHF
TRBV3-1	TRBJ2-1	CASSQQGGSDEQFF
TRBV28	TRBJ1-6	CASKHNNSPLHF
TRBV3-1	TRBJ2-7	CASSQVGGGKYNYEQYF
TRBV24-1	TRBJ1-2	CATSESRDRGDGYTF
TRBV3-1	TRBJ1-2	CASSQSRGSYGYTF
TRBV7-2	TRBJ2-1	CASSLGLPNEQFF
TRBV6-1	TRBJ2-5	CASSESSGGVETQYF
TRBV6-6	TRBJ1-5	CASSAQGNQPQHF
TRBV20-1	TRBJ1-5	CSARVRSNQPQHF
TRBV6-1	TRBJ2-7	CASRGTGMHEQYF
TRBV28	TRBJ1-2	CASSLPSPGDGYTF
TRBV7-2	TRBJ2-3	CASSPWTSGGTDTQYF
TRBV24-1	TRBJ1-2	CATSESGGRNYGYTF
TRBV20-1	TRBJ2-2	CSAMGTRNTGELFF
TRBV20-1	TRBJ1-5	CSAPRALNQPQHF
TRBV4-3	TRBJ1-5	CASSQSRGNNQPQHF
TRBV12-3/TRBV12-4	TRBJ2-7	CASSFGQGGSYEQYF
TRBV27	TRBJ2-3	CASSLTRAGNTQYF
TRBV12-3/TRBV12-4	TRBJ1-5	CASSFQGEPQHF